Below, 31 T cell receptor beta chains from the same sample are listed, as sequenced in a study of blood T cells in healthy people across ages. Then a second PCR, running about 6 to 12 cycles, was carried out with a sample-barcoded 5' primer and a J-beta primer mix. TCRdb independently ran MiXCR on the 5' RACE reads; one entry per CDR3 protein. The repertoire holds 1.8 million or so distinct CDR3 sequences, about 39% seen once, with under 30% in the top ten. Material: blood. These receptor sequences come from a human donor in good health.

This clonotype showed up many times. The chain is built from TRBV29-1 and TRBJ2-6; D remains unclear. Germline assignment: CDR1 SQVTM and CDR2 ANQGSEA. Trimming took off 5 bases at V and 4 bases at J, with 9 bases between the two ends. This CDR3 comprises 13 residues. CDR3 nucleotides: TGCAGCGTTAAAAGGTCGGGGGCCAACGTCCTGACTTTC. Translated, it gives CSVKRSGANVLTF.

The chain recombines TRBV20-1 with TRBJ2-4, with D perhaps matching TRBD1 (6 bases). This CDR3 is built from 13 residues. Germline V lookup: CDR1 DFQATT, CDR2 SNEGSKA (reference sequence). Trimming shortened V by 6 bases and J by 3 bases, and 12 bases separated the two germline ends. CDR3 sequence reads: CSANRVDKNIQYF. The CDR3 DNA follows: TGCAGTGCAAACAGGGTTGACAAAAACATTCAGTACTTC.

Concerning this clonotype: This may be a read error, as it is one base from a much larger clone. This CDR3 is CASSLMAGLGNEQFF. The CDR3 DNA reads TGTGCCAGCAGTTTAATGGCGGGCCTCGGGAATGAGCAGTTCTTC. The chain recombines TRBV12-3 or TRBV12-4 with TRBJ2-1; possibly TRBD2 for D (5 bases). V was shortened by 2 bases and J by 7 bases, with 15 bases between the two germline ends. The CDR3 has 15 amino acids.

V and J are TRBV3-1 and TRBJ1-6; TRBD1 might be the D (6 bases). This CDR3 contains 14 residues. CDR1 is LGHDT and CDR2 is YNNKEL in the germline V gene (reference sequence). V gave up 2 bases and J gave up 7 bases, with 9 bases separating them. CDR3 loop: CASSQSGQNSPLHF. The DNA for the CDR3 is TGTGCCAGCAGCCAATCTGGACAGAATTCACCCCTCCACTTT.

This clonotype was seen a handful of times. The chain combines TRBV11-1 with TRBJ2-3, with a weak D call TRBD1 (5 bases). The CDR3 length is 17 residues. Germline V lookup: CDR1 SGHAT, CDR2 FQDESV (reference sequence). V lost 1 base, J lost 4 bases, and 18 bases lay in between. The CDR3 nucleotides are TGTGCCAGCAGCTTAGGGGGCAGGGTGAACCCCGCAGATACGCAGTATTTT. Its translation: CASSLGGRVNPADTQYF.

This clonotype was picked up one time. The CDR3 protein is CASSLRMDYEQYV. The DNA of the CDR3 is TGCGCCAGCAGCCTTAGGATGGACTACGAGCAGTACGTC. The chain is built from TRBV5-1 and TRBJ2-7; D not certain. The V and J ends lost 4 bases and 3 bases respectively, with 11 bases between them. The CDR3 totals 13 residues. Germline lookup yields CDR1 SGHRS and CDR2 YFSETQ.

About this clonotype itself: A much larger clonotype is one base distant, so this may be a read error. The CDR3 sequence: CASSPRTGHYKQYF. The CDR3 region has the DNA TGCGCCAGCAGCCCACGGACAGGGCACTACAAGCAGTACTTC. This sequence joins TRBV4-3 and TRBJ2-7, with 8 bases fitting TRBD1. Per the germline V gene, CDR1 is LGHNA and CDR2 is YSLEER. The CDR3 totals 14 residues.

As DNA, the CDR3 is TGTGCCAGCAGCTGGGACAGACTGAACACTGAAGCTTTCTTT. It specifies CASSWDRLNTEAFF. The V call is TRBV7-2, the J call TRBJ1-1; 7 nucleotides match TRBD1. The germline CDR1 and CDR2 sequences are SGHTA and FQGNSA. Trimming took 4 bases from V and 0 from J; bases not matched to a gene: 2. This CDR3 contains 14 residues.

The rearrangement joins TRBV20-1 to TRBJ2-7; D not resolved. The V gene's germline CDR1 is DFQATT and CDR2 SNEGSKA (reference sequence). CDR3 length equals 13 residues. With 0 bases removed from V and 0 bases from J, the gap between germline ends came to 6 bases. CDR3 in amino acids: CSARDSFSYEQYF. The DNA of the CDR3 is TGCAGTGCTAGAGACTCCTTCTCCTACGAGCAGTACTTC.

The sample holds many counts of this clonotype. The chain employs TRBV3-1 and TRBJ1-6; D call uncertain. V lost 1 base and J lost 10, with 2 bases in between. The CDR3 sequence is 11 residues long. Germline assignment: CDR1 LGHDT and CDR2 YNNKEL (reference sequence). CDR3 region: CASSQGSPLHF. The DNA of the CDR3 is TGTGCCAGCAGCCAAGGCTCACCCCTCCACTTT.

This clonotype was seen a few times. The rearrangement joins TRBV29-1 to TRBJ2-3; a possible D gene is TRBD2 (6 bases). Trimming pared 7 bases from V and 2 bases from J, leaving 7 bases between. CDR3 length: 11 amino acids. The germline V gene encodes CDR1 SQVTM and CDR2 ANQGSEA. The CDR3 DNA sequence: TGCAGCGGCGGGGTCACAGATACGCAGTATTTT. Translation gives CSGGVTDTQYF.

This rearrangement joins TRBV14 to TRBJ2-3; TRBD1 matches at 12 bases. This CDR3 comprises 17 residues. Germline CDR1 reads SGHDN; CDR2 reads FVKESK. With 2 bases clipped from V and 5 bases from J, the junction kept 8 bases outside the gene matches. The CDR3 here is CASSQSPRDRGRDTQYF. CDR3 DNA sequence: TGTGCCAGCAGCCAAAGTCCCCGGGACAGGGGGCGAGATACGCAGTATTTT.

The CDR3 DNA follows: TGCGCCAGCAGCCTAGCGACGGAGGACATTCAGTACTTC. Encoded protein: CASSLATEDIQYF. The chain carries TRBV5-1 and TRBJ2-4; perhaps TRBD2 as D (6 bases). Deletions cut 4 bases from V and 8 bases from J, with 13 bases between. Germline V gene data show CDR1 as SGHRS and CDR2 as YFSETQ. The CDR3 is made up of 13 amino acids.

V gene TRBV4-1 combines with J gene TRBJ2-1, with D perhaps matching TRBD2 (6 bases). Trimming pared 0 bases from V and 10 bases from J, leaving 13 bases between. In germline, CDR1 is MGHRA, CDR2 YSYEKL. The CDR3 loop spans 14 amino acids. The CDR3 DNA reads as TGCGCCAGCAGCCAAGACCTGGGGGGACGGGAGCAGTTCTTC. This gives the protein CASSQDLGGREQFF.

The V call is TRBV29-1, the J call TRBJ1-1; TRBD1 is a possible D gene (5 bases). The CDR3 has 14 amino acids. Trimming removed 6 bases at V and 5 bases at J, with 19 bases between. The germline CDR1 and CDR2 sequences are SQVTM and ANQGSEA. CDR3 in amino acids: CSVVHGGDGTEAFF. In DNA form, the CDR3 reads TGCAGCGTGGTCCACGGGGGGGATGGGACTGAAGCTTTCTTT.

The CDR3 loop reads CASSSGLAKEQFF. As DNA, the CDR3 is TGTGCCAGCAGCTCGGGACTAGCTAAGGAGCAGTTCTTC. This chain connects TRBV7-2 to TRBJ2-1; 9 nucleotides line up with TRBD2. The CDR3 extends over 13 amino acids. The junction had 5 bases not matched to a gene; V was cut back by 4 bases and J by 10 bases. Germline assignment: CDR1 SGHTA and CDR2 FQGNSA.

The CDR3 DNA reads as TGTGCCAGCAGCGTTGGGGGTAAGGTTTGGTACAATGAGCAGTTCTTC. Translated, it gives CASSVGGKVWYNEQFF. The chain couples TRBV9 to TRBJ2-1; TRBD1 or TRBD2 may be the D gene (5 bases each). Germline loops: CDR1 SGDLS, CDR2 YYNGEE. Trimming shortened V by 2 bases and J by 4 bases, and 16 bases separated the two germline ends. This CDR3 has 16 residues.

This clonotype was counted only a few times. CDR3 loop: CASSAGPTGGDYEQYF. Written as DNA, the CDR3 is TGTGCCAGCAGCGCGGGTCCCACAGGGGGAGATTACGAGCAGTACTTC. V gene TRBV9 combines with J gene TRBJ2-7; 8 nucleotides agree with TRBD1. Trimming removed 3 bases from V and 4 bases from J; junction bases left unmatched: 12. The germline V gene has CDR1 SGDLS and CDR2 YYNGEE. This CDR3 spans 16 amino acids.

This clonotype was detected a few times. J is TRBJ2-7 and V is TRBV29-1; 8 nucleotides match TRBD1. CDR1 SQVTM and CDR2 ANQGSEA come from the germline V gene. The V segment lost 4 bases and the J segment 6 bases; nucleotides outside the gene matches: 17. This CDR3 has 16 residues. The CDR3 nucleotides read TGCAGCGTTGGTATTGGAGGGGGCAGGGGGCTCGGCGAGCAGTACTTC. Encoded protein: CSVGIGGGRGLGEQYF.

This clonotype was observed a few times. V and J are TRBV11-2 and TRBJ2-5; D perhaps matches TRBD2 (6 bases). V lost 5 bases and J 5 bases, leaving 15 bases between the germline ends. Germline CDR1 SGHAT, CDR2 FQNNGV. The length of the CDR3 is 14 residues. The chain's CDR3 is CASSPRRDGETQYF. In DNA, the CDR3 is TGTGCCAGCAGCCCCCGGAGGGACGGGGAGACCCAGTACTTC.

Only a few counts were recorded for this clonotype. The chain employs TRBV12-3 or TRBV12-4 and TRBJ1-2; D is undetermined. Trimming removed 6 bases from V and 8 bases from J, with 13 bases in between. CDR3 length equals 12 residues. The CDR3: CASRSGPGGYTF. The CDR3 DNA follows: TGTGCCAGCAGGAGCGGCCCCGGAGGCTACACCTTC.

The V and J genes are TRBV12-3 or TRBV12-4 and TRBJ1-2, with a tentative D call TRBD1 (5 bases). Trimming shortened V by 3 bases and J by 4 bases, and 15 bases separated the two germline ends. The CDR3 has 15 residues. CDR3 sequence reads: CASSFGRRVGYGYTF. The CDR3 nucleotides read TGTGCCAGCAGTTTTGGTCGCAGGGTGGGCTATGGCTACACCTTC.

The chain has TRBV9 and TRBJ2-3, with D possibly called TRBD1 or TRBD2 (6 bases each). V lost 4 bases, J lost 4 bases, and 16 bases lay in between. This CDR3 region has 15 residues. Germline CDR1 reads SGDLS; CDR2 reads YYNGEE. The CDR3 is CASSPGGTYADTQYF. The CDR3 DNA reads as TGTGCCAGCAGCCCTGGGGGGACATATGCAGATACGCAGTATTTT.

The rearrangement uses TRBV7-3 and TRBJ2-1; 10 bases line up with TRBD1. From germline, CDR1 is SGHTA and CDR2 FQGTGA. V lost 6 bases, J lost 5 bases, and 13 bases stayed unmatched. The CDR3 runs to 17 residues. The CDR3 nucleotides are TGTGCCAGCAGTTCCTCCCTCGGGGGACAGGGGAACAATGAGCAGTTCTTC. Amino acids: CASSSSLGGQGNNEQFF.

The chain links TRBV6-1 to TRBJ2-7, with D unclear. V was pared by 1 base and J by 0 bases, with 4 bases between. Germline CDR1 is MNHNS and CDR2 is SASEGT. This CDR3 contains 13 residues. The CDR3 region is CASSEGRSYEQYV. DNA for the CDR3: TGTGCCAGCAGTGAAGGGCGCTCCTACGAGCAGTACGTC.

The genes are TRBV7-2 and TRBJ2-2, with D possibly TRBD1 on 5 matching bases. V was cut by 5 bases and J by 2 bases, with 9 bases left in between. The CDR3 extends over 14 amino acids. CDR1 is SGHTA and CDR2 is FQGNSA in the germline V gene. CDR3 in amino acids: CASSADSNTGELFF. CDR3 DNA sequence: TGTGCCAGCAGCGCCGACAGCAACACCGGGGAGCTGTTTTTT. The whole variable domain, remainder taken from reference TRBV7-2 and TRBJ2-2, is GAGVSQSPSNKVTEKGKDVELRCDPISGHTALYWYRQSLGQGLEFLIYFQGNSAPDKSGLPSDRFSAERTGGSVSTLTIQRTQQEDSAVYLCASSADSNTGELFFGEGSRLTVL.

The rearrangement joins TRBV21-1 to TRBJ1-4; the table's D call of TRBD1 was not tested on the DNA. TRBV21-1 counts as a pseudogene. This CDR3 region has 14 residues. DNA for the CDR3: TGTGCCAGCAGCAACCCCCAGCCCAGGGGAAAACTGTTTTTT. It yields the protein CASSNPQPRGKLFF.

This clonotype was seen only a few times. The chain uses TRBV7-9 and TRBJ2-3; TRBD2 might be the D (6 bases). Germline values: CDR1 SEHNR, CDR2 FQNEAQ (reference sequence). The V and J ends lost 5 bases and 6 bases respectively, with 15 bases between them. The length of the CDR3 is 14 residues. The CDR3: CASSPSGRRDTQYF. The CDR3 DNA is TGTGCCAGCAGCCCCTCCGGGAGAAGGGATACGCAGTATTTT.

This chain joins TRBV7-2 and TRBJ1-5; the D gene is possibly TRBD1 (5 bases). The CDR3 totals 15 residues. The V gene lost 2 bases and the J gene lost 5 bases, with 13 bases spanning the gap. CDR1 SGHTA and CDR2 FQGNSA come from the germline V gene. CDR3 in DNA: TGTGCCAGCAGCTTAAAGTGGGGCGGAGATCAGCCCCAGCATTTT. It translates to CASSLKWGGDQPQHF.

The rearrangement joins TRBV6-2 or TRBV6-3 to TRBJ2-1; D gene unclear. From germline, CDR1 is MNHEY and CDR2 SVGEGT. Trimming took 7 bases from V and 9 from J, leaving 10 bases between them. This CDR3 has 11 residues. The CDR3 DNA sequence: TGTGCCAGCACTTCGAGATTTGAGCAGTTCTTC. It codes for CASTSRFEQFF.

This clonotype was detected only a few times. This rearrangement joins TRBV29-1 to TRBJ1-1; D is unclear. The germline V and J ends were trimmed by 6 bases and 3 bases, with 17 bases remaining between them. Per germline, CDR1 SQVTM and CDR2 ANQGSEA. The CDR3 length is 14 residues. The CDR3 sequence is CSVQKQRSDTEAFF. The CDR3 bases are TGCAGCGTCCAAAAACAGAGATCAGACACTGAAGCTTTCTTT. Combining the CDR3 with reference TRBV29-1 and TRBJ1-1 gives the whole variable domain SAVISQKPSRDICQRGTSLTIQCQVDSQVTMMFWYRQQPGQSLTLIATANQGSEATYESGFVIDKFPISRPNLTFSTLTVSNMSPEDSSIYLCSVQKQRSDTEAFFGQGTRLTVV.